Shown below are 24 T cell receptor beta chains from a single sample sequenced in a study of glioma-infiltrating T cells. The iRepertoire nested amplicon-rescue multiplex PCR amplified TCR alpha and beta CDR3s from RNA. Each CDR3 protein is one row after TCRdb ran MiXCR on the multiplex PCR reads. The table includes approximately 45,000 distinct CDR3 sequences, 20% to 25% detected once. The sequenced sample was glioma tissue, nonneoplastic brain tissue, or PBMCs (not recorded which). These receptors were obtained from a human donor with low-grade glioma or glioblastoma, undergoing nonglioma brain surgery, or in good health (not recorded which).

This clonotype was found a few times. The chain links TRBV29-1 to TRBJ2-5; D uncertain. Trimming shortened V by 7 bases and J by 5 bases, and 17 bases separated the two germline ends. CDR3 size: 13 residues. Germline V gene lookup returns CDR1 SQVTM and CDR2 ANQGSEA. The CDR3 nucleotides are TGCAGCGCTCTACGTCCCCGCGAGGAGACCCAGTACTTC. It codes for CSALRPREETQYF.

At least ten counts were recorded for this clonotype. The CDR3 bases are TGTGCCAGCAGCTTGGGACAGGGTCAGCGAGATACGCAGTATTTT. Translated: CASSLGQGQRDTQYF. The V call is TRBV5-4, the J call TRBJ2-3, with 7 bases that match TRBD1. V was pared by 0 bases and J by 5 bases, with 6 bases of the junction left unmatched. The CDR3 totals 15 residues. CDR1 is SGHNT, CDR2 YYREEE, per germline (reference sequence).

On this clonotype itself: At one end, the junction sequence differs from germline, possibly due to a read error. V usage is TRBV5-1 and J usage is TRBJ2-5, with D possibly being TRBD1 (6 bases). The CDR3 has 13 amino acids. Looked up from germline, CDR1 is SGHRS and CDR2 is YFSETQ. CDR3 sequence (DNA): TGCGCCAGCGGCTTACAGGGTGAAGAGACCCAGTACTTC. Protein sequence: CASGLQGEETQYF. Supplemented by reference TRBV5-1 and TRBJ2-5, the full variable domain reads KAGVTQTPRYLIKTRGQQVTLSCSPISGHRSVSWYQQTPGQGLQFLFEYFSETQRNKGNFPGRFSGRQFSNSRSEMNVSTLELGDSALYLCASGLQGEETQYFGPGTRLLVL.

This clonotype showed up many times. The CDR3 DNA follows: TGTGCCAGCAGTTCTGCGATGGGACTTCCGGTTAAAGAGACCCAGTACTTC. It yields the protein CASSSAMGLPVKETQYF. The chain combines TRBV5-4 with TRBJ2-5; TRBD2 might be the D (6 bases). The CDR3 has 17 residues. V was cut by 5 bases and J by 3 bases, with 23 bases left in between. Germline values: CDR1 SGHNT, CDR2 YYREEE (reference sequence).

This clonotype was counted many times. CDR3 nucleotides: TGCGCCAGCAGCCAAGTAGGGCTGCTCAATCAGCCCCAGCATTTT. Its protein is CASSQVGLLNQPQHF. This rearrangement joins TRBV4-1 to TRBJ1-5; no clear D. The V gene's germline CDR1 is MGHRA and CDR2 YSYEKL. V lost 1 base and J lost 3, with 10 bases in between. This CDR3 comprises 15 residues.

This clonotype was counted ten times or more. The J gene is TRBJ2-3, the V gene TRBV4-2; tentatively, D is TRBD2 (7 bases). The CDR3 is 16 amino acids. With 7 bases removed from V and 0 bases from J, the gap between germline ends came to 17 bases. Germline V CDR1 and CDR2: LGHNA, YNFKEQ. This chain's CDR3 is CASNPNGGPSTDTQYF. CDR3 nucleotides: TGTGCCAGCAACCCTAACGGGGGGCCTAGCACAGATACGCAGTATTTT.

This clonotype was recorded many times. The CDR3 nucleotides are TGTGCCAGCAGTTCCCGGGGACTAGCGGGGGTTCCCCAGTACTTC. This encodes CASSSRGLAGVPQYF. The V gene is TRBV12-3 or TRBV12-4, the J gene TRBJ2-5, with 14 nucleotides matching TRBD2. V shed 4 bases, J shed 9 bases, and the junction held 7 bases outside the gene matches. The CDR3 runs to 15 residues.

The chain links TRBV5-1 to TRBJ1-3, with unresolved D. The CDR3 sequence is 13 residues long. V was clipped by 4 bases and J by 4 bases, with 9 bases between them. Germline-derived CDR1 and CDR2 are SGHRS and YFSETQ. The DNA of the CDR3 is TGCGCCAGCAGCACGGATGGCGGAAACACCATATATTTT. This translates into CASSTDGGNTIYF.

In the case of this clonotype: The junction does not match germline at one end; this may be a read error. V gene TRBV7-2 combines with J gene TRBJ1-1; D call uncertain. This CDR3 has 15 residues. Germline V lookup: CDR1 SGHTA, CDR2 FQGNSA. As DNA, the CDR3 is TGTGCCGGCAGCCTGGATCCTACAATGAACACTGAAGCTTTCTTT. As protein: CAGSLDPTMNTEAFF.

This clonotype was observed many times. The chain carries TRBV20-1 and TRBJ1-2, with TRBD1 matching 8 bases. In germline, CDR1 is DFQATT, CDR2 SNEGSKA (reference sequence). Trimming cost V 4 bases and J 3 bases; bases outside gene matches: 10. This CDR3 comprises 15 residues. CDR3 residues: CSATPPGQEYYGYTF. The CDR3 DNA reads TGCAGTGCTACCCCCCCGGGACAGGAGTACTATGGCTACACCTTC.

This clonotype was detected many times. V and J are TRBV28 and TRBJ1-2; 9 positions agree with TRBD1. V gave up 7 bases and J gave up 4 bases; unmatched junction bases: 10. Germline V lookup: CDR1 MDHEN, CDR2 SYDVKM. The CDR3 length is 15 residues. The CDR3: CASTSTGGRIYGYTF. CDR3 sequence (DNA): TGTGCCAGCACTTCGACAGGGGGTAGAATCTATGGCTACACCTTC.

This clonotype was counted many times. The CDR3, as DNA: TGTGCCAGCAGTGAAGACAGACAAGAGACCCAGTACTTC. Its translation is CASSEDRQETQYF. The chain is built from TRBV6-1 and TRBJ2-5, with unresolved D. This CDR3 has 13 residues. The V end was cut by 1 base, the J end by 2 bases, with 5 bases between. Germline V CDR1 and CDR2: MNHNS, SASEGT.

The chain uses TRBV29-1 and TRBJ1-1; D not resolved. The germline gives CDR1 SQVTM, CDR2 ANQGSEA. The CDR3 is 12 residues long. Trimming pared 7 bases from V and 0 bases from J, leaving 9 bases between. CDR3 DNA sequence: TGCAGCGGCTTAGAGTTGAACACTGAAGCTTTCTTT. It translates to CSGLELNTEAFF.

This clonotype has ten or more counts. The chain is built from TRBV28 and TRBJ2-7, with 9 positions matching TRBD2. CDR1 is MDHEN, CDR2 SYDVKM, per germline. This CDR3 is 15 amino acids long. Trimming took 5 bases from V and 3 from J; bases not matched to a gene: 8. For the CDR3, the DNA is TGTGCCAGCAGTCCCCTCGGACTAGCGAACTACGAGCAGTACTTC. Protein: CASSPLGLANYEQYF.

This clonotype was recorded many times. J is TRBJ2-5 and V is TRBV7-2; 7 bases map to TRBD1. This CDR3 is built from 18 residues. From germline, CDR1 is SGHTA and CDR2 FQGNSA. The V segment lost 2 bases and the J segment 2 bases; nucleotides outside the gene matches: 14. The CDR3 DNA sequence: TGTGCCAGCAGCTTACGATGGCCGTCCGGGACAGTACAAGAGACCCAGTACTTC. It is translated as CASSLRWPSGTVQETQYF. The whole variable domain, remainder taken from reference TRBV7-2 and TRBJ2-5, is GAGVSQSPSNKVTEKGKDVELRCDPISGHTALYWYRQSLGQGLEFLIYFQGNSAPDKSGLPSDRFSAERTGGSVSTLTIQRTQQEDSAVYLCASSLRWPSGTVQETQYFGPGTRLLVL.

A word on this clonotype: A single base separates this from a much larger clone, so it may be a read error. This chain links TRBV5-1 with TRBJ2-7; D call uncertain. Between the trimmed V and J ends, which lost 4 bases and 2 bases, there was a span of 13 bases. Germline CDR1 SGHRS, CDR2 YFSETQ. CDR3 length: 14 residues. The CDR3 DNA reads TGCGCCAGCAGCCCGGAAAGCTACGCCTACGAGCAGTACGTC. Translated: CASSPESYAYEQYV.

This clonotype was picked up many times. V usage is TRBV15 and J usage is TRBJ1-5; TRBD1 matches 8 bases. In germline, CDR1 is LNHNV, CDR2 YYDKDF (reference sequence). The junction had 7 bases not matched to a gene; V was cut back by 4 bases and J by 2 bases. The CDR3 totals 16 residues. The CDR3 sequence: CATSKVQGAGNQPQHF. Written as DNA, the CDR3 is TGTGCCACCAGCAAAGTTCAGGGGGCCGGCAATCAGCCCCAGCATTTT.

This clonotype appeared a single time. A much larger clonotype is one base distant, so this may be a read error. The chain couples TRBV4-1 to TRBJ2-7, with 9 positions matching TRBD1. CDR1 and CDR2 from the germline V gene are MGHRA and YSYEKL. The CDR3 has 15 residues. Trimming at V came to 4 bases and at J to 2 bases, leaving 6 bases not matched to a gene. CDR3 sequence: CASSLGQGPAYEQYF. The CDR3 DNA follows: TGCGCCAGCAGCCTTGGACAGGGGCCGGCCTACGAGCAGTACTTC.

This clonotype was seen repeatedly, ten times or more. The CDR3 nucleotides are TGCGCCAGCAGCTTAAGAGGGACAGGGTTATCCTACAATGAGCAGTTCTTC. It codes for CASSLRGTGLSYNEQFF. This chain links TRBV4-1 with TRBJ2-1, with TRBD1 identical over 9 bases. V dropped 5 bases and J dropped 1; count of bases not matched to a gene: 9. The V gene's germline CDR1 is MGHRA and CDR2 YSYEKL. The CDR3 is 17 residues long.

This clonotype was detected many times. V and J are TRBV4-2 and TRBJ1-4, with 7 bases identical to TRBD1. Per the germline V gene, CDR1 is LGHNA and CDR2 is YNFKEQ. The CDR3 consists of 16 residues. With 1 base clipped from V and 4 bases from J, the junction kept 6 bases outside the gene matches. The CDR3 reads CASSQGLGQDNEKLFF. DNA of the CDR3: TGTGCCAGCAGCCAAGGTTTAGGACAGGATAATGAAAAACTGTTTTTT.

This clonotype was detected only a few times. This chain joins TRBV3-1 and TRBJ2-3, with 7 bases matching TRBD1. Germline V gene data show CDR1 as LGHDT and CDR2 as YNNKEL (reference sequence). V lost 1 base, J lost 6 bases, and 4 bases stayed unmatched. The CDR3 sequence is 14 residues long. CDR3 loop: CASSQAGGPDTQYF. CDR3 nucleotide sequence: TGTGCCAGCAGCCAAGCAGGGGGACCGGATACGCAGTATTTT.

In its sample, this clonotype was seen many times. V and J are TRBV10-3 and TRBJ1-2; 9 bases are shared with TRBD1. The CDR3 runs to 14 residues. V shed 6 bases, J shed 8 bases, and the junction held 10 bases outside the gene matches. The V gene's germline CDR1 is ENHRY and CDR2 SYGVKD. CDR3 in amino acids: CAIRTTGGGSGYTF. CDR3 nucleotides: TGTGCCATCAGGACGACAGGGGGTGGAAGCGGCTACACCTTC.

As for this clonotype: Just one base apart from a much larger clone, this may be a read error. This chain uses TRBV7-2 with TRBJ2-7, with D uncertain. Germline lookup yields CDR1 SGHTA and CDR2 FQGNSA. V lost 4 bases to trimming and J lost 9 bases, with 16 bases between them. The CDR3 contains 13 residues. The CDR3 loop is CASSSSWTVGQYF. The CDR3 DNA sequence: TGTGCCAGCAGCTCTTCTTGGACGGTGGGGCAGTACTTC. The whole variable domain, filled in from reference TRBV7-2 and TRBJ2-7, reads GAGVSQSPSNKVTEKGKDVELRCDPISGHTALYWYRQSLGQGLEFLIYFQGNSAPDKSGLPSDRFSAERTGGSVSTLTIQRTQQEDSAVYLCASSSSWTVGQYFGPGTRLTVT.

This clonotype was found many times. The V and J genes are TRBV28 and TRBJ2-5; TRBD1 or TRBD2 may be the D gene (5 bases each). CDR1 is MDHEN, CDR2 SYDVKM, per germline. Trimming stripped 6 bases from V and 5 bases from J, with 19 bases between. This CDR3 comprises 15 residues. CDR3 coding DNA: TGTGCCAGCAGCCGCAGGGTGCTAGGGACGGAGACCCAGTACTTC. Encoded protein: CASSRRVLGTETQYF.